The T cell receptor (beta chain) under discussion was sequenced for a study of T-cell memory formation after mild COVID-19. Per the germline V gene, CDR1 is SGHAT and CDR2 is FQNNGV. The CDR3 consists of 13 residues. Trimming stripped 2 bases from V and 3 bases from J, with 8 bases between. TCRdb redid the calling of the 5' RACE reads with MiXCR, one entry per CDR3 protein. The table has a few hundred thousand distinct CDR3 sequences, approximately 15% seen once; the top ten hold 22%. This clonotype was seen a handful of times. The specimen sequenced was PBMCs or a T cell subset sorted from them (not recorded which). The source is a man aged 18 to 30 who had mild COVID-19 (a few samples of this study predate the infection). Cell type and time point are not known. The chain combines TRBV11-2 with TRBJ2-7, with D unclear. CDR3 residues: CASSLWGGYEQYF. In nucleotides, the CDR3 is TGTGCCAGCAGCTTATGGGGTGGCTACGAGCAGTACTTC.